The clone carrying this T cell receptor (beta chain) was observed a handful of times. Researchers reported sorting CD4+ naive, central memory, regulatory and stem cell-like memory cells via CD45RO/CCR7/CD25/CD127/CD95/CD27. This entry is derived from a study of beta chain features in type 1 diabetes. CDR1 is MDHEN and CDR2 is SYDVKM in the germline V gene. V dropped 6 bases and J dropped 5 bases, with 13 bases sitting between them. CDR3 length equals 13 residues. Expressed TCRB transcripts were sequenced because the isolated RNA had all been reverse transcribed beforehand. Produced via immunoSEQ multiplex PCR; TCRdb's table is partial and in-frame only. The data contain about 930,000 clones, roughly 17% of them seen just once; the ten biggest clones take up around 0.02%.

The source is a woman aged 18 to 35 in good health. The chain recombines TRBV28 with TRBJ1-2; D is perhaps TRBD1 (5 bases). Sequencing was carried out using naive CD4+ T cells from blood. CDR3 in DNA: TGTGCCAGCAGGCTCGGGACGGCTTATGGCTACACCTTC. This codes for CASRLGTAYGYTF.